The clone carrying this TCR beta chain was detected many times. What it binds is unknown. Healthy Russian Caucasian donors spanned ages about 6 to 100 years. These data belong to a study of blood T cells in healthy people across ages. Study in general: Per every two T cells, about one barcoded beta molecule was captured by template switching.

The study's findings and limits: The authors considered diversity estimates from one million T cells to be underestimates. Higher diversity and more naive CD4+ cells were features of long-lived donors, compared to aged donors.

V was trimmed by 4 bases and J by 7 bases, leaving 23 bases between them. The CDR3 sequence is 16 residues long. CDR1 and CDR2 from the germline V gene are ENHRY and SYGVKD. For the second PCR, which ran for about 6 to 11 cycles, a sample-barcoded 5' primer and a J-beta primer mix were used. TCRdb processed the 5' RACE reads anew with MiXCR; each CDR3 protein has one entry. Of 600,000 to 800,000 distinct CDR3 sequences listed, under 25% are singletons. What was sequenced was blood. This sequence was found in a man between 65 and 85 years old in good health. The rearrangement joins TRBV10-3 to TRBJ2-7; TRBD2 might be the D (5 bases). For the CDR3, the DNA is TGTGCCATCAGTGCTTCTGGAGGTTTTCCGACGTGGGAGCAGTACTTC. Its translation: CAISASGGFPTWEQYF.